The entry below describes one T cell receptor beta chain. MiXCR, applied by TCRdb to the RT-PCR reads, yields one record per CDR3 protein. The sample comprises about 700,000 distinct CDR3 sequences, approximately 14% of which are singletons, and around 3.3% rests with the top ten. CDR3 size: 13 residues. The V gene's germline CDR1 is SQVTM and CDR2 ANQGSEA. V lost 6 bases to trimming and J lost 4 bases, with 12 bases between them. Sample: memory CD4+ T cells from blood. V gene TRBV29-1 combines with J gene TRBJ1-4; D is uncertain. This clonotype was obtained from a female donor in good health, serving as a healthy control. This chain's CDR3 is CSVAGEVNEKLFF. CDR3 coding DNA: TGCAGCGTCGCCGGCGAGGTTAATGAAAAACTGTTTTTT.